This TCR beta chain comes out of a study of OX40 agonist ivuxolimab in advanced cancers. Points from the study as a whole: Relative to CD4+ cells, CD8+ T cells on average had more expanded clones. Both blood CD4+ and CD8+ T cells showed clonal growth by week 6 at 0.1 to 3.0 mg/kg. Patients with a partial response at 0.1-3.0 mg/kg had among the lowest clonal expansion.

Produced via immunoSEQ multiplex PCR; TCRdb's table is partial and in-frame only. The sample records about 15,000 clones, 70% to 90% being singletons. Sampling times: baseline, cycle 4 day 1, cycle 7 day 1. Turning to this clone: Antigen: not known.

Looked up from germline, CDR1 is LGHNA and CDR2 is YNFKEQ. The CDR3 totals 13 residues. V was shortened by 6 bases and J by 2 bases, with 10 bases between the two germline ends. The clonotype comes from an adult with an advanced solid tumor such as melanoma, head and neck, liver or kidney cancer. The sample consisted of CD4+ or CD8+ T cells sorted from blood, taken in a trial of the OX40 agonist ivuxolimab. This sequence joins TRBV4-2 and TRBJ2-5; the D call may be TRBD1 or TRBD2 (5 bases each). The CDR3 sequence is CASRGTDQETQYF. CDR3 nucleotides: TGTGCCAGCAGGGGGACGGATCAAGAGACCCAGTACTTC.